These 3 T cell receptor beta chains share one sample of origin, sequenced in a study of cytomegalovirus exposure and HLA in healthy donors. This PCR relied on a set of 60 Vbeta primers and 13 Jbeta primers. The assay was immunoSEQ multiplex PCR, and TCRdb's table has in-frame clones only and misses some. The sample yields about 220,000 clones, more than 65% seen once. Specimen: PBMCs. The source of these receptors is a man aged 18 to 29 in good health and CMV-seronegative.

The V call is TRBV2, the J call TRBJ2-2, with 8 bases matching TRBD1. J lost 6 bases, V lost 6 bases, and 6 bases had no gene match. The length of the CDR3 is 14 residues. Germline V gives CDR1 SNHLY, CDR2 FYNNEI. The CDR3 here is CASSGQGRAGELFF. CDR3 DNA sequence: TGTGCCAGCAGCGGACAGGGTAGGGCCGGGGAGCTGTTTTTT.

This chain links TRBV7-6 with TRBJ2-3, with 7 bases identical to TRBD1. V shed 5 bases, J shed 3 bases, and the junction held 11 bases outside the gene matches. The CDR3 has 16 amino acids. Germline CDR1 is SGHVS and CDR2 is FNYEAQ. The CDR3 spells CASSLARQGGTDTQYF. CDR3 DNA sequence: TGTGCCAGCAGCCTGGCCCGACAGGGCGGGACAGATACGCAGTATTTT.

The rearrangement links TRBV6-5 to TRBJ2-5; TRBD1 agrees at 7 bases. The assigned J gene may be wrong: the sequence end matches TRBJ2-7 better. The germline gives CDR1 MNHEY, CDR2 SVGAGI. The CDR3 has 13 residues. The CDR3 bases are TGTGCCAGCAGTTACGGGACAGACTACGAGCAGTACTTC. This encodes CASSYGTDYEQYF.